A single sample gave rise to the 20 T cell receptor beta chains below, sequenced in a study of beta chain features in type 1 diabetes. What was sequenced were expressed TCRB transcripts, since all of the isolated RNA had been reverse transcribed. Sequencing was performed with immunoSEQ multiplex PCR; in TCRdb, only in-frame clones are kept and a portion is missing. The sample shows 900,000 or so clones, 17% of them seen only once. Sequenced sample: naive CD4+ T cells from blood. The source of these receptors is a woman aged 18-35 years in good health.

The V call is TRBV23-1, the J call TRBJ2-6; D possibly corresponds to TRBD1 (6 bases). Being an ORF, TRBV23-1 has a function that is uncertain. With 6 bases removed from V and 0 bases from J, the gap between germline ends came to 24 bases. The length of the CDR3 is 20 residues. The CDR3 is CASSRLYRDKITSGANVLTF. CDR3 nucleotide sequence: TGCGCCAGCAGCCGTTTATACCGGGACAAAATAACCTCTGGGGCCAACGTCCTGACTTTC.

This clone appeared a few times. V usage is TRBV28 and J usage is TRBJ1-4, with a possible D match to TRBD1 (6 bases). Per the germline V gene, CDR1 is MDHEN and CDR2 is SYDVKM. V dropped 1 base and J dropped 3 bases, with 15 bases sitting between them. The CDR3 has 17 residues. The DNA of the CDR3 is TGTGCCAGCAGTTTATTCGGGGCAGGGGCCTCTAATGAAAAACTGTTTTTT. It is translated as CASSLFGAGASNEKLFF.

The rearrangement links TRBV11-2 to TRBJ2-4, with 9 bases matching TRBD2. This CDR3 contains 16 residues. With 5 bases clipped from V and 6 bases from J, the junction kept 11 bases outside the gene matches. Germline loops: CDR1 SGHAT, CDR2 FQNNGV. The CDR3 DNA reads TGTGCCAGCAGCCGCTTGGGGATTAGCGGGAGAAACATTCAGTACTTC. This encodes CASSRLGISGRNIQYF.

Only a few counts were recorded for this clone. The V gene is TRBV28, the J gene TRBJ2-7; 13 bases are shared with TRBD2. V lost 7 bases and J lost 2; bases outside the gene matches: 11. CDR1 and CDR2 from the germline V gene are MDHEN and SYDVKM. This CDR3 contains 17 residues. This chain's CDR3 is CASKPSGLAGKTYEQYF. The CDR3 coding sequence is TGTGCCAGCAAACCCTCGGGACTAGCGGGGAAAACCTACGAGCAGTACTTC.

V and J are TRBV10-1 and TRBJ2-5; maybe TRBD2 (6 bases). The CDR3 contains 14 residues. The germline gives CDR1 WNHNN, CDR2 SYGVQD (reference sequence). V lost 3 bases, J lost 5 bases, and 13 bases lay in between. DNA of the CDR3: TGCGCCAGCAGTGAAGGAGGGATCAGGGAGACCCAGTACTTC. Its protein product is CASSEGGIRETQYF.

This clone appeared a few times. This sequence joins TRBV15 and TRBJ2-5; D is ambiguous. Near its end, the DNA agrees better with TRBJ2-7, so the J call may be wrong. CDR3 length equals 14 residues. Looked up from germline, CDR1 is LNHNV and CDR2 is YYDKDF (reference sequence). In DNA, the CDR3 is TGTGCCACCAGCAGAGATGTCGGTCTCTACGAGCAGTACTTC. This translates into CATSRDVGLYEQYF.

This clone has only a few counts. Other DNA sequences of this sample code for an identical CDR3. CDR3 coding DNA: TGCGCCAGCAGCTTGGGAGGGGGCCCGGATACGCAGTATTTT. As protein: CASSLGGGPDTQYF. This chain uses TRBV5-1 with TRBJ2-3; 7 bases map to TRBD1. The V segment lost 0 bases and the J segment 6 bases; nucleotides outside the gene matches: 4. This CDR3 has 14 residues. Germline V gene sequence: CDR1 SGHRS, CDR2 YFSETQ. Drawing the rest from reference TRBV5-1 and TRBJ2-3, the complete variable domain is KAGVTQTPRYLIKTRGQQVTLSCSPISGHRSVSWYQQTPGQGLQFLFEYFSETQRNKGNFPGRFSGRQFSNSRSEMNVSTLELGDSALYLCASSLGGGPDTQYFGPGTRLTVL.

This clone has just a few counts. The chain is built from TRBV15 and TRBJ1-5; D is unresolved. CDR3 size: 13 residues. V was shortened by 3 bases and J by 7 bases, with 10 bases between the two germline ends. The V gene's germline CDR1 is LNHNV and CDR2 YYDKDF (reference sequence). The CDR3 DNA reads TGTGCCACCAGCAGGGGAACGACGCAGCCCCAGCATTTT. Translated: CATSRGTTQPQHF.

The chain uses TRBV28 and TRBJ1-1; no clear D gene. The CDR3 loop spans 12 amino acids. Trimming removed 8 bases from V and 1 base from J, with 8 bases in between. The germline V gene has CDR1 MDHEN and CDR2 SYDVKM. The CDR3 is CASHERNTEAFF. CDR3 coding DNA: TGTGCCAGCCACGAGAGGAACACTGAAGCTTTCTTT.

The chain joins TRBV18 to TRBJ2-7; 7 nucleotides line up with TRBD1. This CDR3 is built from 16 residues. With V trimmed by 3 bases and J by 4 bases, 12 bases remained unmatched. Germline-derived CDR1 and CDR2 are KGHSH and LQKENI. CDR3 region: CASSPLPPGQPYEQYF. The DNA for the CDR3 is TGTGCCAGCTCACCGCTTCCACCGGGACAGCCTTACGAGCAGTACTTC. The full variable domain, in which reference TRBV18 and TRBJ2-7 provide the parts outside the CDR3, is NAGVMQNPRHLVRRRGQEARLRCSPMKGHSHVYWYRQLPEEGLKFMVYLQKENIIDESGMPKERFSAEFPKEGPSILRIQQVVRGDSAAYFCASSPLPPGQPYEQYFGPGTRLTVT.

This clone was counted a few times. The J gene is TRBJ2-4, the V gene TRBV28; 9 bases align to TRBD2. With V trimmed by 4 bases and J by 0 bases, 16 bases remained unmatched. The V gene's germline CDR1 is MDHEN and CDR2 SYDVKM. This CDR3 is built from 20 residues. The CDR3: CASSWGTSLSLRTAKNIQYF. Written as DNA, the CDR3 is TGTGCCAGCAGTTGGGGGACTAGCTTAAGCCTTAGAACAGCCAAAAACATTCAGTACTTC.

The gene calls are TRBV19 and TRBJ1-5; D is possibly TRBD1 (5 bases). Germline CDR1 is LNHDA and CDR2 is SQIVND (reference sequence). V gave up 6 bases and J gave up 2 bases, with 14 bases separating them. This CDR3 spans 15 amino acids. CDR3 nucleotide sequence: TGTGCCAGTAGCAGTAGTCGGGGCCGCAATCAGCCCCAGCATTTT. It yields the protein CASSSSRGRNQPQHF.

The table lists this clone with a few counts. V usage is TRBV7-9 and J usage is TRBJ1-5, with unresolved D. The length of the CDR3 is 14 residues. The ends were cut back, 1 base at V and 4 bases at J, with 8 bases in the middle. Looked up from germline, CDR1 is SEHNR and CDR2 is FQNEAQ (reference sequence). CDR3 DNA: TGTGCCAGCAGCTTAGTCGGAACGAATCAGCCCCAGCATTTT. This encodes CASSLVGTNQPQHF.

CDR3 nucleotide sequence: TGTGCCACCAGCAGAGATGGCTCGGCAGGGACCAAAAACATTCAGTACTTC. Protein product: CATSRDGSAGTKNIQYF. The chain is built from TRBV15 and TRBJ2-4, with D tentatively TRBD1 (5 bases). This CDR3 is 17 amino acids long. Germline V CDR1 and CDR2: LNHNV, YYDKDF (reference sequence). Between the trimmed V and J ends, which lost 0 bases and 2 bases, there was a span of 14 bases.

The chain uses TRBV6-5 and TRBJ1-2; TRBD1 matches 7 bases. Germline V gene lookup returns CDR1 MNHEY and CDR2 SVGAGI. CDR3 length equals 15 residues. V shed 5 bases and J 3 bases; nucleotides not matched to a gene: 9. The CDR3 nucleotides are TGTGCCAGCAGTAAAGGGGGCGCCAGGCACTATGGCTACACCTTC. Its translation: CASSKGGARHYGYTF.

The table lists this clone with a few counts. V and J are TRBV5-1 and TRBJ2-7; 13 bases align to TRBD2. Germline CDR1 SGHRS, CDR2 YFSETQ. The length of the CDR3 is 17 residues. The V segment lost 4 bases and the J segment 0 bases; nucleotides outside the gene matches: 7. CDR3 residues: CASSLRTSGGSSYEQYF. The CDR3 DNA follows: TGCGCCAGCAGCCTGAGGACTAGCGGGGGTAGCTCCTACGAGCAGTACTTC. The variable domain in full, completed from reference TRBV5-1 and TRBJ2-7, reads KAGVTQTPRYLIKTRGQQVTLSCSPISGHRSVSWYQQTPGQGLQFLFEYFSETQRNKGNFPGRFSGRQFSNSRSEMNVSTLELGDSALYLCASSLRTSGGSSYEQYFGPGTRLTVT.

This clone appeared a few times. The J gene is TRBJ1-2, the V gene TRBV28, with D possibly being TRBD1 (5 bases). The germline V gene encodes CDR1 MDHEN and CDR2 SYDVKM. The CDR3 spans 14 residues. Trimming left V 6 bases short and J 6 bases short, with 17 bases between. CDR3 sequence reads: CASSPSDTFHGYTF. CDR3 nucleotides: TGTGCCAGCAGCCCCTCGGACACCTTCCATGGCTACACCTTC.

The V gene is TRBV12-5, the J gene TRBJ2-2; maybe TRBD1 (5 bases). Germline CDR1 and CDR2: LGHNT and FRNRAP. The V end was cut by 9 bases, the J end by 0 bases, with 14 bases between. CDR3 length: 15 residues. This CDR3 is CASSTVGPNTGELFF. CDR3 nucleotides: TGTGCTAGCTCCACGGTGGGGCCGAACACCGGGGAGCTGTTTTTT.

V is TRBV5-6 and J is TRBJ2-1; 10 bases are a match to TRBD2. The CDR3 loop spans 13 amino acids. CDR1 and CDR2 (germline): SGHDT, YYEEEE. The junction had 3 bases not matched to a gene; V was cut back by 6 bases and J by 6 bases. CDR3 sequence (DNA): TGTGCCAGCAAGCTAGCGGGAGTCAATGAGCAGTTCTTC. The encoded protein is CASKLAGVNEQFF.

This sequence joins TRBV28 and TRBJ1-4, with D possibly TRBD1 on 6 matching bases. The CDR3 length is 14 residues. The germline CDR1 and CDR2 sequences are MDHEN and SYDVKM. Trimming shortened V by 6 bases and J by 6 bases, and 14 bases separated the two germline ends. As DNA, the CDR3 is TGTGCCAGCAGCCCACAGGGAGGGGATGAAAAACTGTTTTTT. It specifies CASSPQGGDEKLFF.